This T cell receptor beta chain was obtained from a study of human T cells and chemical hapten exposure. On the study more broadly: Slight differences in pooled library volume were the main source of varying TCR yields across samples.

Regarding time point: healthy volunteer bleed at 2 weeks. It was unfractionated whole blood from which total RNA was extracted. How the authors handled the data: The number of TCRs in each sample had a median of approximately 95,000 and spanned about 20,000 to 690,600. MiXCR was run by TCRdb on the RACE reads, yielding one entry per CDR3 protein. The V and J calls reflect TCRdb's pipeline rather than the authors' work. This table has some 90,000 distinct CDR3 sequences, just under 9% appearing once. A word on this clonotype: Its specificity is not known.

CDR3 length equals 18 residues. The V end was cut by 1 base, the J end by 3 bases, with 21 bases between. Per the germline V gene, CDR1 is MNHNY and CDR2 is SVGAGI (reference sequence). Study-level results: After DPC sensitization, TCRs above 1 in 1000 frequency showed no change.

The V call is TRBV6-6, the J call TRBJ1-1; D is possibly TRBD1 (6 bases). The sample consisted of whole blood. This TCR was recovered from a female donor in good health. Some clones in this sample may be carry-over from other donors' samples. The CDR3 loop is CASSYYATGPRVDTEAFF. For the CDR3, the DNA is TGTGCCAGCAGTTACTACGCGACAGGCCCGAGGGTCGACACTGAAGCTTTCTTT.